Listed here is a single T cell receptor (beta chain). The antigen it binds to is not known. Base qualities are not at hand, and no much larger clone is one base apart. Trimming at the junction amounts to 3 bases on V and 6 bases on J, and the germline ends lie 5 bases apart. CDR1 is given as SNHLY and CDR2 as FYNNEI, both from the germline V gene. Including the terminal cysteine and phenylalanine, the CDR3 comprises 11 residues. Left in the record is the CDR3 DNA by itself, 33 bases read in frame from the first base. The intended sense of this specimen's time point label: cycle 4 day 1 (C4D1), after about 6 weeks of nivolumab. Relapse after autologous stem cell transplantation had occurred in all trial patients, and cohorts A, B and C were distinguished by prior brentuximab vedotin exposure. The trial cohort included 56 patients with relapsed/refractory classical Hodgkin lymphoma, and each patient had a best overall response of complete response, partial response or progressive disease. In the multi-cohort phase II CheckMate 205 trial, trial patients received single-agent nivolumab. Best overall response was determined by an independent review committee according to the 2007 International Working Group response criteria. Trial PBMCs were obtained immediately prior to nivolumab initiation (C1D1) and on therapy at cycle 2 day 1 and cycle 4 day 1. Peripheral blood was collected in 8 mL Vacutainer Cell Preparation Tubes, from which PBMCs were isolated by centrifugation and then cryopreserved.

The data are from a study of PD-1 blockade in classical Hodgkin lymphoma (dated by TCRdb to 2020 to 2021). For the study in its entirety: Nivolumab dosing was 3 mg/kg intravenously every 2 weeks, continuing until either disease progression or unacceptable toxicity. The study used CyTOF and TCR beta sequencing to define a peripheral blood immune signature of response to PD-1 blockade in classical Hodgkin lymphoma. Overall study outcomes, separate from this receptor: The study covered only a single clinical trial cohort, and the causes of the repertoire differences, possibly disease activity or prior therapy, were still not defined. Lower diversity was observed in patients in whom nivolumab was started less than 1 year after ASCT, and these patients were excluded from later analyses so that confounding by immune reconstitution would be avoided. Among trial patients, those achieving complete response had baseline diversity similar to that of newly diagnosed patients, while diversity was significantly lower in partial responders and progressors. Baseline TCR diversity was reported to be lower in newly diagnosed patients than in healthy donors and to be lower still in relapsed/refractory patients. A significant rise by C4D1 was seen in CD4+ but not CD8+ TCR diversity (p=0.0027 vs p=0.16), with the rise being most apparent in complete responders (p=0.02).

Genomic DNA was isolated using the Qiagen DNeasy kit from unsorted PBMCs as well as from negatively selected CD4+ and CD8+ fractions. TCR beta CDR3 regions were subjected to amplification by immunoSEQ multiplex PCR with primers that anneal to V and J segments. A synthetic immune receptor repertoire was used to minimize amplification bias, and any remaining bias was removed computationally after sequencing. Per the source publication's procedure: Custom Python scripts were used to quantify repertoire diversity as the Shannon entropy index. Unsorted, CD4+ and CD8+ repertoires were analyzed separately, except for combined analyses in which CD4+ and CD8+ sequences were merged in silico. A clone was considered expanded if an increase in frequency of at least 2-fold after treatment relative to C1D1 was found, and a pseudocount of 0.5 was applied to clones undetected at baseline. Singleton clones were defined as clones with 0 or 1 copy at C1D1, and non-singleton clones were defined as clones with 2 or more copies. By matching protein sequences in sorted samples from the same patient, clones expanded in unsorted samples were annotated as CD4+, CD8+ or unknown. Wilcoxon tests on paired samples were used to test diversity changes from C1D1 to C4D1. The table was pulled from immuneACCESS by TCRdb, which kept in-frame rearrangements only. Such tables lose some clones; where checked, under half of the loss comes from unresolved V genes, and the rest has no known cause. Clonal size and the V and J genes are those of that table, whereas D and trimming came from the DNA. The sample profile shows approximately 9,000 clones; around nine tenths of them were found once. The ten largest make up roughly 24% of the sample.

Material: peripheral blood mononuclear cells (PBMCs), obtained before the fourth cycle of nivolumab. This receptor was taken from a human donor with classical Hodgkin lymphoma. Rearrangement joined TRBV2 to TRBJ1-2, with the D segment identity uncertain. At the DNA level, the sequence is TGTGCCAGCAGTGACGCTGATGGCTACACCTTC. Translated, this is CASSDADGYTF.